Each of the 22 T cell receptor beta chains below was sequenced from the same sample in a study of cytomegalovirus exposure and HLA in healthy donors (TCRdb year 2017). Libraries came from the immunoSEQ multiplex PCR assay. A mixture of 60 forward primers for TCR Vbeta segments and 13 reverse primers for TCR Jbeta segments was used in the multiplex PCR. This immuneACCESS table, as held by TCRdb, lists in-frame sequences with V and J called but not all clones. Of the missing ones, under half trace to an unresolved V gene in checked studies; the others have no known cause. This sample is represented by 250,000 or so clones; around 90% of them were singletons. Approximately 1.5% of the sample rests with the top ten. Specimen: PBMCs. Receptors originate from a girl aged 2-10 years in good health and CMV-seronegative.

The chain carries TRBV15 and TRBJ2-3; 14 positions agree with TRBD2. V trimming: 1 base; J trimming: 1 base; junction bases outside the gene matches: 19. CDR1 is LNHNV and CDR2 is YYDKDF in the germline V gene (reference sequence). The CDR3 length is 23 residues. The CDR3 nucleotides read TGTGCCACCAGCAGAGGAGGAAACTTTGGGACTAGCGGGAGAGGTTTCGGCACAGATACGCAGTATTTT. Its protein is CATSRGGNFGTSGRGFGTDTQYF.

V usage is TRBV10-1 and J usage is TRBJ2-2; D unresolved. CDR3 length: 13 residues. The germline V gene has CDR1 WNHNN and CDR2 SYGVQD (reference sequence). V dropped 5 bases and J dropped 5 bases, with 9 bases sitting between them. DNA of the CDR3: TGCGCCAGCAGTATACAGCTGACCGGGGAGCTGTTTTTT. This encodes CASSIQLTGELFF.

The chain links TRBV10-2 to TRBJ2-7; TRBD1 agrees at 7 bases. Germline V lookup: CDR1 WSHSY, CDR2 SAAADI. CDR3 size: 12 residues. J was trimmed by 5 bases and V by 3 bases; bases with no gene match: 1. The CDR3 nucleotides are TGCGCCAGCAGTGACGACAGGGACGAGCAGTACTTC. Translated: CASSDDRDEQYF.

V and J are TRBV6-1 and TRBJ2-7; D might be TRBD1 (5 bases). Germline V lookup: CDR1 MNHNS, CDR2 SASEGT. Trimming stripped 10 bases from V and 1 base from J, with 8 bases between. The CDR3 loop spans 11 amino acids. CDR3 bases: TGTGCCATCCGACAGTCCTACGAGCAGTACTTC. Protein sequence: CAIRQSYEQYF.

The chain couples TRBV27 to TRBJ2-7, with TRBD2 matching 8 bases. The germline V gene encodes CDR1 MNHEY and CDR2 SMNVEV (reference sequence). This CDR3 contains 15 residues. Unmatched junction bases numbered 8, after V lost 6 bases and J lost 1 base. CDR3 sequence: CASSQGSGASYEQYF. CDR3 nucleotide sequence: TGTGCCAGCAGCCAAGGTAGCGGGGCATCCTACGAGCAGTACTTC.

The chain employs TRBV27 and TRBJ2-3, with unresolved D. Deletions cut 4 bases from V and 8 bases from J, with 13 bases between. Germline assignment: CDR1 MNHEY and CDR2 SMNVEV (reference sequence). The CDR3 contains 13 residues. The DNA for the CDR3 is TGTGCCAGCAGTTCTGTTTTCCGAGGTACGCAGTATTTT. This codes for CASSSVFRGTQYF.

This chain links TRBV6-5 with TRBJ1-5; perhaps TRBD1 as D (6 bases). Germline CDR1 MNHEY, CDR2 SVGAGI. V was clipped by 2 bases and J by 5 bases, with 13 bases between them. The CDR3 has 15 residues. The CDR3 region is CASSYTRDMHQPQHF. The CDR3 coding sequence is TGTGCCAGCAGTTACACCCGGGACATGCATCAGCCCCAGCATTTT.

The chain uses TRBV11-2 and TRBJ2-7; 11 positions agree with TRBD2. In germline, CDR1 is SGHAT, CDR2 FQNNGV. The CDR3 contains 13 residues. V lost 5 bases to trimming and J lost 4 bases; unmatched junction nucleotides: 1. The CDR3 nucleotides read TGTGCCAGCAGCAGGACTAGCGGGTACGAGCAGTACTTC. As protein: CASSRTSGYEQYF.

The chain links TRBV20-1 to TRBJ2-1; D might be TRBD1 (6 bases). This CDR3 region has 11 residues. Germline V gene lookup returns CDR1 DFQATT and CDR2 SNEGSKA (reference sequence). V was clipped by 6 bases and J by 5 bases, with 8 bases between them. The CDR3 coding sequence is TGCAGTGCGGGGGCGAACAATGAGCAGTTCTTC. This translates into CSAGANNEQFF.

The chain joins TRBV7-7 to TRBJ2-5, with D perhaps TRBD2 (6 bases). The CDR3 has 15 amino acids. Between the trimmed V and J ends, which lost 2 bases and 2 bases, there was a span of 12 bases. Germline CDR1 SSHAT, CDR2 FNYEAQ (reference sequence). The CDR3 region has the DNA TGTGCCAGCAGCTTAAGGACCGGAGGGCAAGAGACCCAGTACTTC. Its protein product is CASSLRTGGQETQYF.

This chain uses TRBV27 with TRBJ1-1, with TRBD1 identical over 7 bases. Trimming removed 11 bases from V and 11 bases from J; junction bases left unmatched: 17. This CDR3 region has 13 residues. Germline values: CDR1 MNHEY, CDR2 SMNVEV (reference sequence). In DNA form, the CDR3 reads TGTGCCGCCCGGTTGCCAGGGGGGTTTTGGGCTTTCTTT. Protein product: CAARLPGGFWAFF.

V gene TRBV28 combines with J gene TRBJ1-1; 9 bases line up with TRBD1. CDR1 and CDR2 (germline): MDHEN, SYDVKM. The CDR3 has 14 amino acids. V lost 5 bases, J lost 1 base, and 2 bases stayed unmatched. CDR3 protein: CASSGTGRNTEAFF. The CDR3 DNA follows: TGTGCCAGCAGTGGGACAGGGAGGAACACTGAAGCTTTCTTT.

This clone occurred a few times. V usage is TRBV4-1 and J usage is TRBJ1-1; D is undetermined. The CDR3 runs to 14 residues. Trimming shortened V by 0 bases and J by 0 bases, and 5 bases separated the two germline ends. Germline V CDR1 and CDR2: MGHRA, YSYEKL. The CDR3 protein is CASSQDLLNTEAFF. The CDR3 DNA reads as TGCGCCAGCAGCCAAGATCTCCTGAACACTGAAGCTTTCTTT.

This chain joins TRBV7-6 and TRBJ2-7, with D possibly TRBD2 on 6 matching bases. Germline CDR1 is SGHVS and CDR2 is FNYEAQ. CDR3 length: 15 residues. V lost 1 base, J lost 0 bases, and 10 bases lay in between. This CDR3 reads CASSLEGGRSYEQYF. DNA for the CDR3: TGTGCCAGCAGCTTAGAGGGAGGCCGCTCCTACGAGCAGTACTTC.

CDR3 amino acids: CASSQFLTGGFYNQPQHF. The CDR3 region has the DNA TGCGCCAGCAGCCAATTCCTCACAGGGGGCTTCTACAATCAGCCCCAGCATTTT. The chain links TRBV4-1 to TRBJ1-5, with 9 bases aligning to TRBD1. V lost 2 bases to trimming and J lost 3 bases; unmatched junction nucleotides: 11. The length of the CDR3 is 18 residues. The germline CDR1 and CDR2 sequences are MGHRA and YSYEKL.

The chain is built from TRBV6-5 and TRBJ2-1, with D perhaps matching TRBD2 (7 bases). The CDR3 runs 14 residues. Per the germline V gene, CDR1 is MNHEY and CDR2 is SVGAGI. The germline V and J ends were trimmed by 7 bases and 4 bases, with 14 bases remaining between them. CDR3 amino acids: CASTRGARYNEQFF. The CDR3 bases are TGTGCCAGCACCCGGGGGGCAAGGTACAATGAGCAGTTCTTC.

J is TRBJ2-3 and V is TRBV5-5; D is perhaps TRBD1 (8 bases). Trimming removed 7 bases at V and 4 bases at J, with 19 bases between. This CDR3 has 15 amino acids. CDR1 is SGHKS, CDR2 YYEKEE, per germline (reference sequence). The CDR3 DNA sequence: TGTGCCAGCCGCAACAGGGGGGGTGCGTCAGATACGCAGTATTTT. Residues: CASRNRGGASDTQYF.

The V gene is TRBV30, the J gene TRBJ1-2, with D possibly TRBD1 on 6 matching bases. The CDR3 is 13 residues long. V gave up 0 bases and J gave up 4 bases, with 9 bases separating them. The germline CDR1 and CDR2 sequences are GTSNPN and SVGIG (reference sequence). The CDR3 nucleotides are TGTGCCTGGAGTGTACAGGGATTCTATGGCTACACCTTC. Its protein is CAWSVQGFYGYTF.

The V and J genes are TRBV7-9 and TRBJ2-2, with TRBD2 matching 7 bases. After removal of 2 bases from V and 6 bases from J, the junction contained 18 bases not matched to a gene. CDR1 is SEHNR and CDR2 is FQNEAQ in the germline V gene (reference sequence). The CDR3 runs to 19 residues. In nucleotides, the CDR3 is TGTGCCAGCAGCTTACGACCCTATTGTCGGCGGGAGAATTCCGGGGAGCTGTTTTTT. This encodes CASSLRPYCRRENSGELFF.

The J gene is TRBJ2-3, the V gene TRBV6-5, with 7 bases matching TRBD2. Germline V gene lookup returns CDR1 MNHEY and CDR2 SVGAGI. After removal of 4 bases from V and 11 bases from J, the junction contained 6 bases not matched to a gene. The CDR3 extends over 12 amino acids. The CDR3 sequence is CASSSFGGRQYF. The CDR3, as DNA: TGTGCCAGCAGTTCCTTCGGGGGGAGGCAGTATTTT.

This chain uses TRBV10-3 with TRBJ1-2; the D gene is possibly TRBD1 (6 bases). Germline V gene lookup returns CDR1 ENHRY and CDR2 SYGVKD. V lost 10 bases, J lost 7 bases, and 19 bases lay in between. CDR3 length: 13 amino acids. CDR3 sequence reads: CANQIQQGSGYTF. CDR3 DNA sequence: TGTGCCAACCAGATACAACAGGGTAGTGGCTACACCTTC.

The chain has TRBV7-9 and TRBJ2-1; 13 bases map to TRBD2. The J segment lost 3 bases and the V segment lost 5 bases, leaving 13 bases of the junction unmatched. Germline CDR1 SEHNR, CDR2 FQNEAQ (reference sequence). The CDR3 loop spans 19 amino acids. The CDR3 nucleotides read TGTGCCAGCAGCCACAGGCGTCGGACTAGCGGGAGTTTCTACAATGAGCAGTTCTTC. Amino acids: CASSHRRRTSGSFYNEQFF. Full variable domain (missing parts from reference TRBV7-9 and TRBJ2-1): DTGVSQNPRHKITKRGQNVTFRCDPISEHNRLYWYRQTLGQGPEFLTYFQNEAQLEKSRLLSDRFSAERPKGSFSTLEIQRTEQGDSAMYLCASSHRRRTSGSFYNEQFFGPGTRLTVL.